The present T cell receptor (beta chain) was sequenced within a study of siplizumab effects on memory and regulatory T cells (dated by TCRdb to the late 2010s). Regarding the research as a whole: The effect of the anti-CD2 antibody siplizumab on alloreactive T-cell subsets was examined in allogeneic mixed lymphocyte reactions constructed from human PBMCs.

The CDR3 sequence holds 14 residues, the cysteine and phenylalanine included. Of the read, only the CDR3 DNA is kept; its 42 bases are in frame from base 1. V is reduced by 0 bases and J by 3 bases, leaving a spacing of 10 bases between them. The germline V gene (reference sequence) supplies CDR1 SGHNT and CDR2 YYREEE. Library creation used the immunoSEQ multiplex PCR assay. The deep sequencing platform assayed around 10^5 TCR templates per sample. Genomic DNA extracted from sorted T cells was the material used for TCRbeta CDR3 sequencing. The source study handled its data this way. The R programming language was used for clonal analysis of the TCRbeta CDR3 data. Alloreactive CD4+ and CD8+ clones were identified by comparing unstimulated samples to CFSE-low samples taken after the reaction. Alloreactive CD4+ clones were assigned to regulatory or non-regulatory origin by matching sequences to sorted unstimulated Treg and non-Treg repertoires. TCRdb obtained this table from immuneACCESS and retained in-frame rearrangements with V and J assigned. These tables miss some clones; where compared with another copy, unresolved V genes account for less than half of the shortfall, and the remainder is unexplained. V, J and clone size derive from that table, while D and trimming were established from the DNA sequence. The sample yields over 85,000 clones; roughly 96% were counted once. The ten largest clones capture 0.031% of the sample.

In addition, sequencing in three donor pairs included unstimulated CD8+ effector memory subsets alongside CD4+ naive, CD8+ naive, CD8+ TEMRA and CD4+ memory subsets. Sorted unstimulated T cells and proliferating T cells recovered from mixed lymphocyte reactions underwent TCRbeta CDR3 sequencing. Fresh whole blood from over eight HLA-typed healthy donors served as the source for isolating PBMCs. The paper as a whole reports these results and caveats: About 75-95% of proliferating CD4+ or CD8+ clones could not be given a naive or memory phenotype. Among mappable alloreactive CD4+ clones, the Treg-derived fraction averaged approximately 66% with siplizumab versus 25% to 30% in control reactions. Compared with memory T cells, unstimulated naive T cells appeared more diverse, and naive cells seemed to make a substantial contribution to the alloresponse. Because sequences at frequencies below about 10^-5 were poorly captured, only a minor fraction of alloreactive clones could be mapped back to unstimulated subsets. The cumulative frequency of alloreactive sequences traceable to unstimulated CD4+ memory T cells was significantly reduced by siplizumab. Whether proliferating Tregs from siplizumab cultures were suppressive was not functionally confirmed.

On this clone itself: This receptor's antigen is unknown. Per-base qualities were not stored, and no clone one base away is much larger. The sample holds other DNA sequences that translate to the same CDR3.

Sequenced: naive CD4+ T cells sorted from blood. The cell subset or site label, as the study defines it: unstimulated naive T cells. The chain uses TRBV5-4 and TRBJ2-7; perhaps TRBD2 is the D gene, with 7 bases matching. This TCR was recovered from a human donor in good health. The DNA reads TGTGCCAGCAGCTTGGGGGGGGGCAGCTACGAGCAGTACTTC. Its protein product is CASSLGGGSYEQYF.